This T cell receptor beta chain was recovered during a study of T-cell memory formation after mild COVID-19. TCRdb reprocessed the 5' RACE reads with MiXCR, giving one entry per CDR3 protein. Of about 560,000 distinct CDR3 sequences listed, roughly 18% are singletons. The V segment lost 5 bases and the J segment 8 bases; nucleotides outside the gene matches: 14. This CDR3 contains 16 residues. The sequenced sample consisted of PBMCs or a T cell subset sorted from them (not recorded which). J is TRBJ1-2 and V is TRBV12-3 or TRBV12-4; 10 bases align to TRBD1. This receptor was taken from an adult woman who had mild COVID-19 (a few samples of this study predate the infection). Cell type and time point are not known. In DNA, the CDR3 is TGTGCCAGCAGTCCTACCCCCGGGACAGGGGAGAAGGGCTACACCTTC. Amino acid sequence: CASSPTPGTGEKGYTF.